This entry lists 27 T cell receptor beta chains sequenced from one sample in a study of siplizumab effects on memory and regulatory T cells. Data came from immunoSEQ multiplex PCR; TCRdb stores just in-frame clones and leaves some out. The sample records under 100,000 clones, 80% to 90% being singletons. Sequenced input: Tregs sorted from blood. The receptors come from a human donor in good health.

This clone was counted at least ten times. The chain employs TRBV2 and TRBJ2-2; weak D call: TRBD2 (5 bases). V lost 3 bases, J lost 5 bases, and 16 bases lay in between. The germline V gene has CDR1 SNHLY and CDR2 FYNNEI. This CDR3 is built from 16 residues. CDR3 region: CASSDLGWGETGELFF. CDR3 sequence (DNA): TGTGCCAGCAGTGACCTTGGCTGGGGAGAAACCGGGGAGCTGTTTTTT.

The chain couples TRBV6-1 to TRBJ1-2, with a possible D match to TRBD1 (5 bases). The CDR3 sequence is 20 residues long. Germline CDR1 MNHNS, CDR2 SASEGT. Trimming removed 3 bases at V and 4 bases at J, with 30 bases between. The CDR3, as DNA: TGTGCCAGCAGTGATGCTGCCTCTGGCCCCTATGCAGGGTCTACCTATGGCTACACCTTC. It specifies CASSDAASGPYAGSTYGYTF.

V is TRBV23-1 and J is TRBJ1-2, with a tentative D call TRBD1 (5 bases). TRBV23-1 is placed among ORFs of uncertain function. V lost 6 bases, J lost 0 bases, and 11 bases lay in between. The CDR3 sequence is 14 residues long. Here the CDR3 reads CASSPGLANYGYTF. The CDR3 coding sequence is TGCGCCAGCAGCCCAGGGTTAGCTAACTATGGCTACACCTTC.

The chain has TRBV5-1 and TRBJ1-4; tentative D call: TRBD1 (6 bases). The germline V gene encodes CDR1 SGHRS and CDR2 YFSETQ. The CDR3 extends over 15 amino acids. V was clipped by 0 bases and J by 7 bases, with 13 bases between them. For the CDR3, the DNA is TGCGCCAGCAGCTTGGGATGGGGGCACGGTGAAAAACTGTTTTTT. This gives the protein CASSLGWGHGEKLFF. Full variable domain (remainder filled in from reference TRBV5-1 and TRBJ1-4): KAGVTQTPRYLIKTRGQQVTLSCSPISGHRSVSWYQQTPGQGLQFLFEYFSETQRNKGNFPGRFSGRQFSNSRSEMNVSTLELGDSALYLCASSLGWGHGEKLFFGSGTQLSVL.

The chain has TRBV10-3 and TRBJ2-7; no clear D. From germline, CDR1 is ENHRY and CDR2 SYGVKD. Trimming cost V 5 bases and J 2 bases, with 7 bases left between them. The CDR3 has 12 amino acids. The CDR3 coding sequence is TGTGCCATCAGTCCGGCCACCTACGAGCAGTACTTC. Residues: CAISPATYEQYF.

This clone was seen many times. The V gene is TRBV6-1, the J gene TRBJ2-5; TRBD1 matches 8 bases. Germline V gene sequence: CDR1 MNHNS, CDR2 SASEGT. The trim removed 8 bases at V and 2 bases at J, leaving 10 bases unmatched. This CDR3 region has 15 residues. CDR3 coding DNA: TGTGCCAGCCCCGCTTCCCAGGGGGCGCAAGAGACCCAGTACTTC. This gives the protein CASPASQGAQETQYF.

The rearrangement links TRBV19 to TRBJ1-1, with a possible D match to TRBD1 (5 bases). There are 16 residues in the CDR3. The V gene's germline CDR1 is LNHDA and CDR2 SQIVND (reference sequence). V lost 0 bases, J lost 0 bases, and 11 bases lay in between. CDR3 amino acids: CASSIDNRILNTEAFF. The DNA for the CDR3 is TGTGCCAGTAGTATAGATAACAGGATACTGAACACTGAAGCTTTCTTT.

The CDR3: CASSLGWGAQTEAFF. DNA of the CDR3: TGTGCCAGCAGCTTGGGTTGGGGGGCGCAGACTGAAGCTTTCTTT. This chain connects TRBV5-4 to TRBJ1-1; possible D gene TRBD1, 6 bases. The CDR3 length is 15 residues. The germline gives CDR1 SGHNT, CDR2 YYREEE (reference sequence). V lost 0 bases and J 5 bases, leaving 14 bases between the germline ends.

V gene TRBV28 combines with J gene TRBJ1-2; D not resolved. The V gene's germline CDR1 is MDHEN and CDR2 SYDVKM. Trimming cost V 2 bases and J 0 bases, with 10 bases left between them. This CDR3 spans 15 amino acids. CDR3 sequence: CASSLRPVSNYGYTF. The CDR3 DNA sequence: TGTGCCAGCAGTTTAAGACCGGTCTCTAACTATGGCTACACCTTC.

J is TRBJ2-1 and V is TRBV28, with 13 bases fitting TRBD2. With V trimmed by 2 bases and J by 8 bases, 6 bases remained unmatched. CDR3 size: 16 residues. Germline V lookup: CDR1 MDHEN, CDR2 SYDVKM. The CDR3 nucleotides are TGTGCCAGCAGTTTAGTCGGACTAGCGGGGGCCTATGAGCAGTTCTTC. It yields the protein CASSLVGLAGAYEQFF.

The chain combines TRBV6-1 with TRBJ2-1, with D possibly being TRBD1 or TRBD2 (5 bases each). The CDR3 runs to 15 residues. Trimming removed 6 bases from V and 3 bases from J, with 15 bases in between. The germline V gene encodes CDR1 MNHNS and CDR2 SASEGT. DNA of the CDR3: TGTGCCAGCAGATCCGGGACGCAGGTCTACAATGAGCAGTTCTTC. This gives the protein CASRSGTQVYNEQFF.

The DNA for the CDR3 is TGTGCCAGCAGCCAAGCCGGGGGCACCTCCTACGAGCAGTACTTC. Amino acids: CASSQAGGTSYEQYF. The chain couples TRBV7-9 to TRBJ2-7; D tentatively reads TRBD1 or TRBD2 (6 bases each). Per germline, CDR1 SEHNR and CDR2 FQNEAQ (reference sequence). Trimming shortened V by 5 bases and J by 0 bases, and 14 bases separated the two germline ends. The CDR3 totals 15 residues.

This clone appeared a single time. The V and J genes are TRBV6-6 and TRBJ2-7, with 9 bases lining up with TRBD1. The J segment lost 2 bases and the V segment lost 5 bases, leaving 7 bases of the junction unmatched. Germline loops: CDR1 MNHNY, CDR2 SVGAGI (reference sequence). This CDR3 has 15 amino acids. The CDR3 region has the DNA TGTGCCAGCAGTAGCACCGGGACAGGGCCCTACGAGCAGTACTTC. Amino acids: CASSSTGTGPYEQYF.

The rearrangement joins TRBV2 to TRBJ2-1, with 8 bases fitting TRBD2. V lost 1 base and J lost 4; bases outside the gene matches: 6. CDR1 is SNHLY and CDR2 is FYNNEI in the germline V gene. The CDR3 contains 16 residues. The CDR3 reads CASSEEAGGPYNEQFF. The CDR3 DNA is TGTGCCAGCAGTGAAGAGGCGGGGGGCCCGTACAATGAGCAGTTCTTC. The whole variable domain, filled in from reference TRBV2 and TRBJ2-1, reads EPEVTQTPSHQVTQMGQEVILRCVPISNHLYFYWYRQILGQKVEFLVSFYNNEISEKSEIFDDQFSVERPDGSNFTLKIRSTKLEDSAMYFCASSEEAGGPYNEQFFGPGTRLTVL.

The chain links TRBV7-3 to TRBJ1-2, with 8 bases aligning to TRBD1. CDR1 and CDR2 from the germline V gene are SGHTA and FQGTGA. V shed 5 bases, J shed 7 bases, and the junction held 9 bases outside the gene matches. The CDR3 has 14 amino acids. The CDR3 here is CASSMDRDGRGYTF. The CDR3 DNA reads as TGTGCCAGCAGCATGGACAGGGATGGACGTGGCTACACCTTC.

The chain has TRBV2 and TRBJ2-7; D is unresolved. V was clipped by 6 bases and J by 2 bases, with 5 bases between them. This CDR3 comprises 11 residues. Germline V gene data show CDR1 as SNHLY and CDR2 as FYNNEI. The CDR3 is CASRAAYEQYF. CDR3 nucleotides: TGTGCCAGCAGGGCTGCCTACGAGCAGTACTTC.

CDR3 nucleotides: TGCGCCAGCAGTGGGTTTGGTGAAGCTTTCTTT. Its translation is CASSGFGEAFF. The genes are TRBV5-1 and TRBJ1-1; no clear D. V was clipped by 5 bases and J by 7 bases, with 9 bases between them. Germline V gives CDR1 SGHRS, CDR2 YFSETQ. The CDR3 totals 11 residues.

The chain couples TRBV7-2 to TRBJ2-3; 8 bases match TRBD2. With V trimmed by 5 bases and J by 0 bases, 10 bases remained unmatched. Germline CDR1 reads SGHTA; CDR2 reads FQGNSA. The CDR3 contains 17 residues. The CDR3 reads CASSKPVGGVSTDTQYF. The CDR3 nucleotides read TGTGCCAGCAGCAAACCGGTCGGGGGGGTGAGCACAGATACGCAGTATTTT.

This clone was seen just once. The V gene is TRBV6-5, the J gene TRBJ2-7; 8 positions match TRBD1. The CDR3 runs 15 residues. V lost 5 bases and J lost 3; bases outside the gene matches: 9. Germline-derived CDR1 and CDR2 are MNHEY and SVGAGI. CDR3 region: CASSTRTGNSYEQYF. In DNA, the CDR3 is TGTGCCAGCAGTACGAGGACAGGGAATAGCTACGAGCAGTACTTC.

This chain links TRBV6-5 with TRBJ1-2; perhaps TRBD1 as D (5 bases). Trimming left V 6 bases short and J 4 bases short, with 12 bases between. This CDR3 has 13 residues. The germline gives CDR1 MNHEY, CDR2 SVGAGI. CDR3 bases: TGTGCCAGCAGCCCCTTTGGGGGCTATGGCTACACCTTC. The encoded protein is CASSPFGGYGYTF.

The chain couples TRBV18 to TRBJ2-5; D gene unclear. The J call is in doubt because the DNA end fits TRBJ2-7 better. The CDR3 totals 12 residues. In germline, CDR1 is KGHSH, CDR2 LQKENI. CDR3 sequence: CASSGDSNEQYF. The DNA for the CDR3 is TGTGCCAGCTCAGGGGATTCGAACGAGCAGTACTTC.

The V and J genes are TRBV5-1 and TRBJ1-1, with a possible D match to TRBD1 (5 bases). CDR1 and CDR2 from the germline V gene are SGHRS and YFSETQ. CDR3 length equals 14 residues. V shed 0 bases and J shed 8 bases, with 14 bases lying between them. CDR3 residues: CASSLASGGQEAFF. The CDR3 DNA sequence: TGCGCCAGCAGCTTGGCCAGCGGGGGTCAGGAAGCTTTCTTT.

The chain couples TRBV7-9 to TRBJ1-5, with TRBD1 matching over 7 bases. The CDR3 length is 15 residues. The germline CDR1 and CDR2 sequences are SEHNR and FQNEAQ (reference sequence). J gave up 4 bases and V 5 bases, and 8 bases lay outside the gene matches. The CDR3 loop is CASSPGTGENQPQHF. CDR3 nucleotides: TGTGCCAGCAGCCCCGGCACAGGGGAAAATCAGCCCCAGCATTTT.

This clone was seen a few times. Its ends do not fully match the called genes, so a read error is possible. The rearrangement joins TRBV7-8 to TRBJ2-3; D might be TRBD2 (5 bases). Germline assignment: CDR1 SGHVS and CDR2 FQNEAQ. CDR3 size: 17 residues. The DNA for the CDR3 is TGTGCCAGCATCTTAAAAAGGGAGTATACTAGCACAGATACGCAGTATTTT. Amino acid sequence: CASILKREYTSTDTQYF.

The chain carries TRBV4-1 and TRBJ2-3; no firm D call. Germline-derived CDR1 and CDR2 are MGHRA and YSYEKL. V lost 0 bases to trimming and J lost 6 bases, with 10 bases between them. CDR3 length: 14 amino acids. The CDR3 DNA reads as TGCGCCAGCAGCCAAGAGTGGTCTACGGATACGCAGTATTTT. Translated, it gives CASSQEWSTDTQYF.

This clone was found a few times. The V call is TRBV6-5, the J call TRBJ1-4; D not resolved. V dropped 2 bases and J dropped 5 bases, with 9 bases sitting between them. The CDR3 length is 14 residues. Germline CDR1 and CDR2: MNHEY and SVGAGI. The DNA of the CDR3 is TGTGCCAGCAGTTACCGGACTCCAAATGAAAAACTGTTTTTT. This sequence encodes CASSYRTPNEKLFF.

J is TRBJ2-7 and V is TRBV5-1; perhaps D is TRBD1 or TRBD2 (5 bases each). CDR3 length: 16 amino acids. V lost 0 bases to trimming and J lost 5 bases, with 18 bases between them. Germline CDR1 SGHRS, CDR2 YFSETQ. CDR3 nucleotides: TGCGCCAGCAGCTTGGATTTCGGGGCAAGGGGCCACGAGCAGTACTTC. It yields the protein CASSLDFGARGHEQYF.